This T cell receptor (beta chain) was recovered during a study of CD8+ T cells in alopecia areata (dated by TCRdb to the late 2010s). Study-wide context: Treated patients were enrolled in an open-label pilot trial of oral tofacitinib at 5 to 10 mg twice daily for moderate-to-severe alopecia areata. Patients stayed on tofacitinib for 6 to 18 months and then had 6 months of follow-up off drug so that delayed response and recurrence could be assessed. Disease severity in treated patients was measured with the SALT score, which quantifies the percentage of affected scalp surface area. The study used high-throughput TCRbeta sequencing to examine T cell clonal expansion in alopecia areata, in both the C3H/HeJ mouse model and human patients. Human TCRbeta sequencing covered scalp tissue and sorted CD4+ and CD8+ peripheral blood T cells from patchy and totalis/universalis alopecia areata patients and healthy controls. Biopsies were taken from tofacitinib-treated patients at baseline and again at 4 and 24 weeks into treatment, and several of those patients also had a later scalp biopsy. Scalp clonality was compared among normal scalp (n=4), patchy alopecia areata scalp (n=8), and alopecia totalis/universalis scalp (n=8). The RNA source kit depended on sample type: the PAXgene miRNA kit for fixed scalp, the miRNeasy kit for PBMCs, and the RNeasy kit for mouse skin. Amplification of TCRbeta CDR3 regions was done by immunoSEQ multiplex PCR using 35 Vbeta forward primers and 13 Jbeta reverse primers. The paper's findings and limits, for the study overall: The treated cohort was small, with a single nonresponder, so links between baseline CD8+ expansion and response need larger studies. Compared with normal scalp, lesional scalp had higher clonality and more expanded CD8+ clones, particularly in alopecia totalis/universalis, a pattern that suggests antigenic drive. Tofacitinib significantly decreased scalp clonality and the number of expanded CD8+ clones among the top 100 scalp clones. Shared TCR sequences between patients were less evident than in mice, which may be partly attributable to HLA diversity in the patient population. Resident alphabeta T cells in normal human skin are also sequenced, complicating scalp TCR repertoire analysis, unlike mouse skin dominated by gammadelta T cells. Many expanded lesional clones were found to persist in scalp and blood during tofacitinib treatment, and relapse after treatment cessation may be partly explained by this persistence.

Library preparation was by the immunoSEQ multiplex PCR assay. RNA was extracted from all samples and reverse transcribed into cDNA as template for TCR sequencing. SuperScript III was used to make first-strand cDNA, primed with a 2:1 mix of oligo-dT and random hexamers. A synthetic immune receptor repertoire was used to measure amplification bias, and any remaining bias was corrected computationally. The authors' analysis ran thus. Raw reads were preprocessed to remove errors, and CDR3 was defined according to IMGT conventions as the region from the conserved cysteine to phenylalanine. To get clonality, Shannon entropy was normalized by log2 of the number of productive unique TCRs and the result was subtracted from 1. Scalp TCRbeta sequences were cross-referenced with sorted blood CD4 and CD8 repertoires so that the CD4 or CD8 identity of scalp clones could be inferred. TCRdb limited this immuneACCESS table to in-frame rearrangements with V and J called. A share of clones is missing; checked studies link under half to unresolved V genes, and the rest is unexplained. V, J and clone size are those of that table, while D and trimming were read from the DNA. The sample data list more than 110,000 clones, and approximately 85% of these were observed just once. 20% to 30% of the sample lies in the top ten.

The time point label here, explained by the study, means: about 4 weeks on oral tofacitinib. Taken with the paper, the label for treatment or condition translates to: oral pan-JAK inhibitor, 5-10 mg twice daily. From alopecia areata patients, peripheral blood was collected along with lesional scalp punch biopsies. After PBMCs were isolated by density centrifugation and stained for CD3, CD4 and CD8, a FACSAria was used to sort CD4+ and CD8+ T cells. V is clipped by 4 bases and J by 7 bases, and the sequence between their germline boundaries is 10 bases long. The germline V gene provides CDR1 SGHVS and CDR2 FQNEAQ. The CDR3 goes from the cysteine to the phenylalanine over 13 residues. Only the CDR3 DNA is retained, 39 bases long and in frame from the first base. This clone was detected once. It lacks a known antigen. No base quality information exists; no much larger clone differs at one position.

The specimen comprised CD8+ T cells sorted from blood, sampled at week 4, from a patient treated with tofacitinib. The chain couples TRBV7-8 to TRBJ2-2, with no confidently assigned D gene. This clonotype originated in a human donor with alopecia areata. The DNA sequence is as follows: TGTGCCAGCAGCTCTTCGGTACGCGGGGAGCTGTTTTTT. This sequence encodes CASSSSVRGELFF.